A selection of T cell receptor beta chains follows, all from one sample in a study of blood T cell repertoires in COVID-19. Using immunoSEQ multiplex PCR, the repertoire was profiled, and TCRdb retains in-frame clones only, with some absent. This sample has more than 85,000 clones, with 80% to 95% found just once. Specimen: peripheral blood. Every receptor here comes from a man aged 70 or older with acute or convalescent COVID-19. The conserved cysteine and the conserved F or W are not part of the CDR3 here. Each record gives: J gene, V gene, CDR3 protein.

TRBJ2-1 TRBV7-9 ASSREGRYNEQF
TRBJ2-1 TRBV5-8 ASSPLRGPPNEQF
TRBJ1-5 TRBV5-5 ASREGGSNQPQH
TRBJ1-1 TRBV14 ASSQVSGMNTEAF
TRBJ1-1 TRBV5-6 ASSAPLLYTEAF
TRBJ2-5 TRBV7-9 ASSLGLAGVGETQY
TRBJ2-5 TRBV5-4 ASSLGIQETQY
TRBJ1-2 TRBV2 ASSGTGHGYT
TRBJ1-1 TRBV30 AGRRGNRVGTF
TRBJ2-1 TRBV3-1/TRBV3-2 ASTPKAGIRQF
TRBJ1-2 TRBV5-8 ASREQGSGYGYT
TRBJ1-1 TRBV9 ASSVAERTDVAF
TRBJ2-2 TRBV11-3 ASSLQGGAGELF
TRBJ2-2 TRBV12-3/TRBV12-4 ASRGARTGELF
TRBJ2-1 TRBV30 AWSVPGGNEQF
TRBJ2-3 TRBV3-1/TRBV3-2 ASSHTSGGRDTQY
TRBJ2-5 TRBV6-1 ASSEGLAGEETQY
TRBJ1-5 TRBV6-5 ASRPLTGGNQPQH
TRBJ2-7 TRBV29-1 SVGSTNHYEQY
TRBJ2-3 TRBV9 ASSVGTGGLDTQY
TRBJ2-7 TRBV6-5 ASSYYPGQLSYEQY